A selection of T cell receptor beta chains follows, all from one sample in a study of regulatory T cells in long-lasting Graves disease. TCRdb re-analysed the multiplex PCR reads in MiXCR, keeping a single row per CDR3 protein. The sample holds some 500,000 distinct CDR3 sequences, about 15% seen once. These same data were also listed under a study on T cells in Graves' hyperthyroidism and ophthalmopathy.

Material: peripheral blood mononuclear cells (PBMCs), obtained at new diagnosis, from a patient treated with antithyroid drugs. The receptors come from a woman aged 40-60 years with Graves disease. CDR3s include the opening cysteine and the closing phenylalanine or tryptophan. Fields, in order: D gene, J gene, V gene, CDR3 protein. A D gene is named only where the DNA matches it firmly.

D gene: TRBD1; J gene: TRBJ2-1; V gene: TRBV7-9; CDR3 protein: CASSQTPQGISYNEQFF
D gene: TRBD1; J gene: TRBJ2-1; V gene: TRBV18; CDR3 protein: CASSPGQATYNEQFF
D gene: NA; J gene: TRBJ1-2; V gene: TRBV20-1; CDR3 protein: CSARDTGFYGYTF
D gene: NA; J gene: TRBJ2-1; V gene: TRBV3-1; CDR3 protein: CASSQDQVWAYNEQFF
D gene: TRBD2; J gene: TRBJ2-3; V gene: TRBV20-1; CDR3 protein: CSARVAGAGDTQYF
D gene: TRBD1; J gene: TRBJ1-2; V gene: TRBV5-1; CDR3 protein: CASSSTGGINYGYTF
D gene: NA; J gene: TRBJ1-6; V gene: TRBV28; CDR3 protein: CASSLGADYNSPLHF
D gene: NA; J gene: TRBJ2-7; V gene: TRBV6-1; CDR3 protein: CASSGTATYEQYF
D gene: TRBD2; J gene: TRBJ2-2; V gene: TRBV15; CDR3 protein: CATSRVSGGPGELFF
D gene: TRBD1; J gene: TRBJ1-4; V gene: TRBV6-1; CDR3 protein: CASSHGQGIIEKLFF
D gene: TRBD1; J gene: TRBJ1-6; V gene: TRBV30; CDR3 protein: CAWSVGTGNSPLHF
D gene: NA; J gene: TRBJ2-3; V gene: TRBV4-2; CDR3 protein: CASSQRTSTDTQYF
D gene: NA; J gene: TRBJ1-1; V gene: TRBV5-6; CDR3 protein: CASSRGTSRAFF
D gene: TRBD1; J gene: TRBJ1-6; V gene: TRBV7-2; CDR3 protein: CASSSTSMTGFGSPLHF
D gene: NA; J gene: TRBJ2-3; V gene: TRBV7-3; CDR3 protein: CASSLLAFDDTQYF
D gene: TRBD1; J gene: TRBJ1-1; V gene: TRBV20-1; CDR3 protein: CSARDGQGPFTEAFF
D gene: NA; J gene: TRBJ1-1; V gene: TRBV6-5; CDR3 protein: CASSYSGNGNTEAFF